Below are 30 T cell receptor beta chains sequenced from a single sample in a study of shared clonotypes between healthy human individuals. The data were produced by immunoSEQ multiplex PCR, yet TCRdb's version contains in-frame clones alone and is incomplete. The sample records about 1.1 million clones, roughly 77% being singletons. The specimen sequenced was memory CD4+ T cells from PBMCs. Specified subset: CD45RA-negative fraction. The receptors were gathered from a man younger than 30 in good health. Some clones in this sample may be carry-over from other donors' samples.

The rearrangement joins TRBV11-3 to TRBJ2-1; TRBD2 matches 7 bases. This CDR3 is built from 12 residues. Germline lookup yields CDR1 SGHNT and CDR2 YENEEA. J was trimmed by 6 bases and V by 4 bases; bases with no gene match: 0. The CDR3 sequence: CASSWEGNEQFF. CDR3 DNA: TGTGCCAGCAGCTGGGAGGGCAATGAGCAGTTCTTC.

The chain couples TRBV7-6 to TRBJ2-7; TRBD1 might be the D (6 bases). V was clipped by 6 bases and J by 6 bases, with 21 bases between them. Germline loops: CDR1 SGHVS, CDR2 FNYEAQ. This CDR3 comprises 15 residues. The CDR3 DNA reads TGTGCCAGCAGGGAGACAGGTTCACTCTCGGGCGAGCAGTACTTC. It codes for CASRETGSLSGEQYF.

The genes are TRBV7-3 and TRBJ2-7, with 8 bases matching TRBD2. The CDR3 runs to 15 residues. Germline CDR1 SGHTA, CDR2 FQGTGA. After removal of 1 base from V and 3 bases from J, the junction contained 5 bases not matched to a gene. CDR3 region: CASSLSGSGVYEQYF. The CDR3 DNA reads TGTGCCAGCAGCTTAAGTGGTAGCGGGGTCTACGAGCAGTACTTC.

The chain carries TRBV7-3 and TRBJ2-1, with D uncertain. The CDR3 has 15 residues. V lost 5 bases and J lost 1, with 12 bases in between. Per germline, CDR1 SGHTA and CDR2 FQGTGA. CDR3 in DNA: TGTGCCAGCAGCCCAGCACCCGGATCCTACAATGAGCAGTTCTTC. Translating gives CASSPAPGSYNEQFF.

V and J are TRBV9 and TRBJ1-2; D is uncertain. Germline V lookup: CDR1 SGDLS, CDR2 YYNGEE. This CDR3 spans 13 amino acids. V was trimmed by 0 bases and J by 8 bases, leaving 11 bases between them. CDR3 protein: CASSVGVWEGYTF. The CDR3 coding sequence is TGTGCCAGCAGCGTAGGAGTGTGGGAGGGCTACACCTTC.

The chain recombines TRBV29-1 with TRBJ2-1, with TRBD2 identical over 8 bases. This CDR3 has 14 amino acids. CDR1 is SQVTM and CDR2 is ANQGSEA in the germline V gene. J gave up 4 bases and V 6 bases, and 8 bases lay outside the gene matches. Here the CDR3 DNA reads TGCAGCGTCCAGGAAGCGGGAGCATACAATGAGCAGTTCTTC. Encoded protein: CSVQEAGAYNEQFF.

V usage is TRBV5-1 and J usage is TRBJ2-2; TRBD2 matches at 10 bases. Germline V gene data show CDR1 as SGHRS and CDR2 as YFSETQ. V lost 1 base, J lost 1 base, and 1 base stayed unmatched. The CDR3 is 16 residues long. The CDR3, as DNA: TGCGCCAGCAGCTTGACTAGCGGGGAGAACACCGGGGAGCTGTTTTTT. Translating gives CASSLTSGENTGELFF.

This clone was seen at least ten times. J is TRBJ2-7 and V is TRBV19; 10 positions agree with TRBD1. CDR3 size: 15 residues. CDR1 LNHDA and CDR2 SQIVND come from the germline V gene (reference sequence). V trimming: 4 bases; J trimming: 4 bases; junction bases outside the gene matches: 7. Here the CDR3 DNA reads TGTGCCAGTAGTACGTGGGACAGGGGAAGGTACGAGCAGTACTTC. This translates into CASSTWDRGRYEQYF.

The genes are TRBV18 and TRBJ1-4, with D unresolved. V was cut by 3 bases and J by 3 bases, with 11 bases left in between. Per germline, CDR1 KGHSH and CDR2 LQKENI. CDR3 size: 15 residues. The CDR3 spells CASSPLRQANEKLFF. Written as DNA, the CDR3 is TGTGCCAGCTCACCTCTGAGACAAGCTAATGAAAAACTGTTTTTT.

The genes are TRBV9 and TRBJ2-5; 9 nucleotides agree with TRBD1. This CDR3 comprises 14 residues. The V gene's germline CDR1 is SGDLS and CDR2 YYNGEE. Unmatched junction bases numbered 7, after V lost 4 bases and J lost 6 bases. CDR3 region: CASSPTTGGKTQYF. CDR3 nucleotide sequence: TGTGCCAGCAGCCCAACTACAGGGGGCAAGACCCAGTACTTC.

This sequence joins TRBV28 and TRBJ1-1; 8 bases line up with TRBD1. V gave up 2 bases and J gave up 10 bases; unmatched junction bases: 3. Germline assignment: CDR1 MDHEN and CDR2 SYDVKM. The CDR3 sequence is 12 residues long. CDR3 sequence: CASSLKDRGAFF. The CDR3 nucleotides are TGTGCCAGCAGTTTAAAAGACAGGGGAGCTTTCTTT.

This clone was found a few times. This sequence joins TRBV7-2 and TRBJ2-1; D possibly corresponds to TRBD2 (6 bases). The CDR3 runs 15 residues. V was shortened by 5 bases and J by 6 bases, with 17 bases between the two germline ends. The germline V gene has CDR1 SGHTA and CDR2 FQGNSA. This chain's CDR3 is CASSLKTGLFNEQFF. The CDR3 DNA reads TGTGCCAGCAGCCTAAAGACGGGACTGTTCAATGAGCAGTTCTTC.

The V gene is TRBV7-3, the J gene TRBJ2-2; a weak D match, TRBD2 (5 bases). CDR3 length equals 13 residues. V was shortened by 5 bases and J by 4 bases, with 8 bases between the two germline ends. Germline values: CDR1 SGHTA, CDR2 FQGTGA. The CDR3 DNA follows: TGTGCCAGCAGCGAAGGAGGCACCGGGGAGCTGTTTTTT. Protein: CASSEGGTGELFF. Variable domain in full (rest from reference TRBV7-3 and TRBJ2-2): GAGVSQTPSNKVTEKGKYVELRCDPISGHTALYWYRQSLGQGPEFLIYFQGTGAADDSGLPNDRFFAVRPEGSVSTLKIQRTERGDSAVYLCASSEGGTGELFFGEGSRLTVL.

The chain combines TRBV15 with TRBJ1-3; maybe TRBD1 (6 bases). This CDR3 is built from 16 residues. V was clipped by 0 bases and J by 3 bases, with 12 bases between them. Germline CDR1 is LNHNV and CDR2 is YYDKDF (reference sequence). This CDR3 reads CATSRDRTGSGNTIYF. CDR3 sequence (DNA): TGTGCCACCAGCAGAGATCGAACAGGGAGTGGAAACACCATATATTTT.

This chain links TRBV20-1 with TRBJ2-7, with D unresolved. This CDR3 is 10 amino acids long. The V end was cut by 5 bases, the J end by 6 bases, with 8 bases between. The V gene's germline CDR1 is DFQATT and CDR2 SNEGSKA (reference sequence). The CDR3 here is CSAPTREQYF. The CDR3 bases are TGCAGTGCTCCCACCCGCGAGCAGTACTTC.

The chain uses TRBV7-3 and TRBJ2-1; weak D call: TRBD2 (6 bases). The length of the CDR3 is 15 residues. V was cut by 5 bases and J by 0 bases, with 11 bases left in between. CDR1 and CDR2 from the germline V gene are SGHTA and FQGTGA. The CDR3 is CASSPRRGSYNEQFF. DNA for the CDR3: TGTGCCAGCAGCCCTAGGCGGGGCTCCTACAATGAGCAGTTCTTC. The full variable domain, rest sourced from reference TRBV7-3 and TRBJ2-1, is GAGVSQTPSNKVTEKGKYVELRCDPISGHTALYWYRQSLGQGPEFLIYFQGTGAADDSGLPNDRFFAVRPEGSVSTLKIQRTERGDSAVYLCASSPRRGSYNEQFFGPGTRLTVL.

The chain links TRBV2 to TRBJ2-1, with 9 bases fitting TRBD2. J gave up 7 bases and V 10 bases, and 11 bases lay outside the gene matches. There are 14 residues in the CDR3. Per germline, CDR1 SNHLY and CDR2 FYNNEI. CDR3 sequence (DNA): TGTGCCACTCAGCCGGGACTAGCAAGGAATGAGCAGTTCTTC. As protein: CATQPGLARNEQFF.

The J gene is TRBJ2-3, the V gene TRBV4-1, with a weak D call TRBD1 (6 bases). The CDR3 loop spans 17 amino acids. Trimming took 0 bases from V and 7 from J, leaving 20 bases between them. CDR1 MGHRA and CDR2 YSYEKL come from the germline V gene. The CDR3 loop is CASSQDWLEGVRNTQYF. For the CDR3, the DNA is TGCGCCAGCAGCCAAGACTGGCTCGAGGGGGTTCGAAATACGCAGTATTTT.

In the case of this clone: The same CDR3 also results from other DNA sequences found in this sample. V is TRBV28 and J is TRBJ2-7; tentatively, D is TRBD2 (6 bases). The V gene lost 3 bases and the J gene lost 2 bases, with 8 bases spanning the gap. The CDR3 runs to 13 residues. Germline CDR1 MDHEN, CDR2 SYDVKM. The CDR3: CASSFGGTYEQYF. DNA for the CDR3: TGTGCCAGCAGTTTCGGGGGAACCTACGAGCAGTACTTC.

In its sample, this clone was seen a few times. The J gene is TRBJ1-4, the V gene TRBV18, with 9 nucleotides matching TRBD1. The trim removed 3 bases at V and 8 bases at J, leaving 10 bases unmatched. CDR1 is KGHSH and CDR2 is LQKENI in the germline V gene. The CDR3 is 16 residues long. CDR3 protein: CASSPLGTGINEKLFF. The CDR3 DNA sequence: TGTGCCAGCTCACCGCTCGGGACAGGGATAAACGAAAAACTGTTTTTT.

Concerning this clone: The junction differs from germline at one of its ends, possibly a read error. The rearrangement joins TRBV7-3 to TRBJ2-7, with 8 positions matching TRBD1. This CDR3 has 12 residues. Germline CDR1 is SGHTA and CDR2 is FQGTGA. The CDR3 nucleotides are TGTGCCAGCAGCTTAAACCGGGTGGGACAGGTGTTC. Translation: CASSLNRVGQVF.

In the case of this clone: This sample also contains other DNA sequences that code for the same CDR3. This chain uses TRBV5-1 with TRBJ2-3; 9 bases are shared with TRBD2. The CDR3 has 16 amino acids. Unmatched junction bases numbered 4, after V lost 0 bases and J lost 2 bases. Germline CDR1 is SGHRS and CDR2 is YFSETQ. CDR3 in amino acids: CASSLGLAGITDTQYF. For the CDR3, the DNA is TGCGCCAGCAGCTTGGGTCTAGCGGGAATCACAGATACGCAGTATTTT.

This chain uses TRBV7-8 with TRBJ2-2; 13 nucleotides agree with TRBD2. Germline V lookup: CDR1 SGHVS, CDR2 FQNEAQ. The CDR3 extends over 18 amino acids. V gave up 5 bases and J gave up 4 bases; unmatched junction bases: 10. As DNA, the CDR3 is TGTGCCAGCAGCCCTAGGACTAGCGGGAGCGGGGGCACCGGGGAGCTGTTTTTT. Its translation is CASSPRTSGSGGTGELFF. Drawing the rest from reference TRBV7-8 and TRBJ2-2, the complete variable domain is GAGVSQSPRYKVAKRGQDVALRCDPISGHVSLFWYQQALGQGPEFLTYFQNEAQLDKSGLPSDRFFAERPEGSVSTLKIQRTQQEDSAVYLCASSPRTSGSGGTGELFFGEGSRLTVL.

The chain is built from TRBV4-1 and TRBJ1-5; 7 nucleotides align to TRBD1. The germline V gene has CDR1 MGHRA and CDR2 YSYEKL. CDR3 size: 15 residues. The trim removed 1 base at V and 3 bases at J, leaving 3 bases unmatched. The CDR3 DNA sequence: TGCGCCAGCAGCCAAGCGGACAGGAACAATCAGCCCCAGCATTTT. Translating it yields CASSQADRNNQPQHF.

The CDR3 region has the DNA TGTGCCAGCAGCTCGGACAGCTCGGGCCAGCCCCAGCATTTT. Residues: CASSSDSSGQPQHF. The chain recombines TRBV5-4 with TRBJ1-5, with D tentatively TRBD1 (6 bases). Germline CDR1 is SGHNT and CDR2 is YYREEE (reference sequence). The CDR3 covers 14 residues. Trimming stripped 3 bases from V and 7 bases from J, with 14 bases between.

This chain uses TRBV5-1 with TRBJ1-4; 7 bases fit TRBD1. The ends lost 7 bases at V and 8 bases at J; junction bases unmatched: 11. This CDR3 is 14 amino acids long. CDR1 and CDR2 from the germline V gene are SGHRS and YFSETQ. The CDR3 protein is CASREAGGGEKLFF. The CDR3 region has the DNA TGCGCCAGCCGGGAGGCAGGGGGTGGCGAAAAACTGTTTTTT.

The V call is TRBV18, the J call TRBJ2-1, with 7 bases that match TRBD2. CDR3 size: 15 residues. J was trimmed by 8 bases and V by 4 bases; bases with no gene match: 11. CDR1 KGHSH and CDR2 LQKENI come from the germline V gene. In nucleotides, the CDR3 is TGTGCCAGCTCACAATTCGCGGGAGCTACGGATGAGCAGTTCTTC. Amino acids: CASSQFAGATDEQFF.

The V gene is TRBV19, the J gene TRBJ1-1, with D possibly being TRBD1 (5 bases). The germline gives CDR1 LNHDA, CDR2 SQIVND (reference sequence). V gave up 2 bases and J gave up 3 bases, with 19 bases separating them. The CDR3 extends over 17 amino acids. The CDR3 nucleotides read TGTGCCAGTAGTATACCCGGGGCCCCTGTTCGGGACACTGAAGCTTTCTTT. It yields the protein CASSIPGAPVRDTEAFF.

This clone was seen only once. CDR3 region: CASSQEIAGLGRQFF. The CDR3 bases are TGTGCCAGCAGCCAAGAAATAGCGGGGTTAGGCAGGCAGTTCTTC. The J gene is TRBJ2-1, the V gene TRBV4-2; TRBD2 agrees at 8 bases. This CDR3 has 15 residues. CDR1 LGHNA and CDR2 YNFKEQ come from the germline V gene. J lost 12 bases, V lost 0 bases, and 10 bases had no gene match.

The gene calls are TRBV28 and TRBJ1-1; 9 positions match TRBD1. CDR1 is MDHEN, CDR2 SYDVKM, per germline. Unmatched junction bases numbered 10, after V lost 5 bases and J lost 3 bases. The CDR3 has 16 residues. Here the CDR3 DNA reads TGTGCCAGCAGTCTAACAGGGGGCGGTCAGGACACTGAAGCTTTCTTT. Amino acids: CASSLTGGGQDTEAFF.